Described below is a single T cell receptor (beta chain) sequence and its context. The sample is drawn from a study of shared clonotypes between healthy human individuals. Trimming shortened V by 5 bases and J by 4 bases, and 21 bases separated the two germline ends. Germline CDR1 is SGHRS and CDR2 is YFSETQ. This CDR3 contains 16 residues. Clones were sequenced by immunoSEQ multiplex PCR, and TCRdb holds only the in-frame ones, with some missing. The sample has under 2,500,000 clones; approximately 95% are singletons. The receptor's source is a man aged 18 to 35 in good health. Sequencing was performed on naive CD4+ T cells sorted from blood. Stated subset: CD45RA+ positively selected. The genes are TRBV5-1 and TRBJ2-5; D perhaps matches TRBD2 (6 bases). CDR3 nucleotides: TGCGCCAGCAGGCGTTGGCCGGCGGGGCCAACAGAGACCCAGTACTTC. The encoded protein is CASRRWPAGPTETQYF. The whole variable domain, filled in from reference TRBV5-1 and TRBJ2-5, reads KAGVTQTPRYLIKTRGQQVTLSCSPISGHRSVSWYQQTPGQGLQFLFEYFSETQRNKGNFPGRFSGRQFSNSRSEMNVSTLELGDSALYLCASRRWPAGPTETQYFGPGTRLLVL.